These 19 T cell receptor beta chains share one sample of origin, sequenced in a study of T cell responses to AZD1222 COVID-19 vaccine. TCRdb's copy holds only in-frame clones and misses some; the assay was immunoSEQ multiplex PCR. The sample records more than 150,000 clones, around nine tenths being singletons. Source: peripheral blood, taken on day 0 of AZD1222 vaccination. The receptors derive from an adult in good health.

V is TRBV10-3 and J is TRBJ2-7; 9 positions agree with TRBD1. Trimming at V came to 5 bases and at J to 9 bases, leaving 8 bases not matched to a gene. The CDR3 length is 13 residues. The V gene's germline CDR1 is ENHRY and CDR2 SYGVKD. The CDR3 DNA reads TGTGCCATCAGTCCCGGGACAGGGATCGGGCAGTACTTC. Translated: CAISPGTGIGQYF.

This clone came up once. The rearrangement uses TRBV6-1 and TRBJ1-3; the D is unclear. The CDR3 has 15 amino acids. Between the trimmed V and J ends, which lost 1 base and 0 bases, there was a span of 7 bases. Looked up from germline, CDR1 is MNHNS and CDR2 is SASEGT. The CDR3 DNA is TGTGCCAGCAGTGAAGGGATCTACTCTGGAAACACCATATATTTT. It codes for CASSEGIYSGNTIYF.

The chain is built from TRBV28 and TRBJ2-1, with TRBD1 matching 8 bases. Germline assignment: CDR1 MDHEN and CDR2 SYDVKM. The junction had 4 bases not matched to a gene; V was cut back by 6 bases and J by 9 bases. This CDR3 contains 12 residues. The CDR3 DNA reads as TGTGCCAGCAGGCTACAGGGGGGTGAGCAGTTCTTC. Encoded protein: CASRLQGGEQFF.

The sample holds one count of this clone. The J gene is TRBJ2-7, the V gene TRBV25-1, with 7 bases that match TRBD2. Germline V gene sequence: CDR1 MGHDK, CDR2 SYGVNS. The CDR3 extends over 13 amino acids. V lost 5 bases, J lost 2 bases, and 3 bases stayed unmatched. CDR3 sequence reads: CASSTAGAYEQYF. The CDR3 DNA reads TGTGCCAGCAGTACGGCGGGAGCCTACGAGCAGTACTTC.

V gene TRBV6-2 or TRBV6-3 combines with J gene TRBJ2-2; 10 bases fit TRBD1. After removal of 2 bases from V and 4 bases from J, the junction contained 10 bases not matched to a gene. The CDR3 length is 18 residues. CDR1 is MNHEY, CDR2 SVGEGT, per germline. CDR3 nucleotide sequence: TGTGCCAGCAGTTACACCCGACAGGGGGCTAGTATCACCGGGGAGCTGTTTTTT. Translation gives CASSYTRQGASITGELFF.

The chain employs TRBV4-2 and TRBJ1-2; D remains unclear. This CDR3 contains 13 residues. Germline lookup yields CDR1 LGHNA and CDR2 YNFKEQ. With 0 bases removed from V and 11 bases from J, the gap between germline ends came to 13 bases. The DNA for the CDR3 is TGTGCCAGCAGCCAAGATAGATTGGGATGGTACACCTTC. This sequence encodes CASSQDRLGWYTF.

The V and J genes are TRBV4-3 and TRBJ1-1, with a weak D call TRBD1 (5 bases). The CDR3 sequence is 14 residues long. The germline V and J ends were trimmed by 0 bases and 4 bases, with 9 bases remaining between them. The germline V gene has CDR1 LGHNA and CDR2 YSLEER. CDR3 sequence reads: CASSQEGGLTEAFF. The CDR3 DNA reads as TGCGCCAGCAGCCAAGAGGGGGGTCTCACTGAAGCTTTCTTT.

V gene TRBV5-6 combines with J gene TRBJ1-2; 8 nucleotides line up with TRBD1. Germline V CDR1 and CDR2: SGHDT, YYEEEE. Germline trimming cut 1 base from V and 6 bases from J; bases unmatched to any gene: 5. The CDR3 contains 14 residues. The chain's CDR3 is CASSLPGGADGYTF. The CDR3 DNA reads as TGTGCCAGCAGCTTGCCAGGGGGCGCCGATGGCTACACCTTC.

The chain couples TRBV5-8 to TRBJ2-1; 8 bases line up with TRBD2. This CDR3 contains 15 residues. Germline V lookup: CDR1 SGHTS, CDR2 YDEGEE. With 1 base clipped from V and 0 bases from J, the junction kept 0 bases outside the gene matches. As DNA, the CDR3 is TGTGCCAGCAGCTTGAGCGGGAGCTCCTACAATGAGCAGTTCTTC. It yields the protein CASSLSGSSYNEQFF.

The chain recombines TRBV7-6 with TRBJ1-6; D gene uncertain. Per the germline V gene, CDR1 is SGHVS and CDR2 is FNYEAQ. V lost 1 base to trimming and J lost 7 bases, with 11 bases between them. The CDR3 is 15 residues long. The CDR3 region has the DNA TGTGCCAGCAGCTTAGGGGGTATACCAAATTCACCCCTCCACTTT. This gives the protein CASSLGGIPNSPLHF. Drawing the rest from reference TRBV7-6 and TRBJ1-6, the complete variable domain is GAGVSQSPRYKVTKRGQDVALRCDPISGHVSLYWYRQALGQGPEFLTYFNYEAQQDKSGLPNDRFSAERPEGSISTLTIQRTEQRDSAMYRCASSLGGIPNSPLHFGNGTRLTVT.

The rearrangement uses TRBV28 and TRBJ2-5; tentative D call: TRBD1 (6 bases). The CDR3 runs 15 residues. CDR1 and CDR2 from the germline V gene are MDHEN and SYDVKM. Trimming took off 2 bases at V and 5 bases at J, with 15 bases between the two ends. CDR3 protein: CASSLGTGPPETQYF. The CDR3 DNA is TGTGCCAGCAGTTTAGGAACAGGGCCCCCGGAGACCCAGTACTTC.

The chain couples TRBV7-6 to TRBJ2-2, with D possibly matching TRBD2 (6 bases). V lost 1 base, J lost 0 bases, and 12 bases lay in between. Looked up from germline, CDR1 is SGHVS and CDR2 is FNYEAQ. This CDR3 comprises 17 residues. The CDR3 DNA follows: TGTGCCAGCAGCTTAGTACCGGGAGACTCGAACACCGGGGAGCTGTTTTTT. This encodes CASSLVPGDSNTGELFF.

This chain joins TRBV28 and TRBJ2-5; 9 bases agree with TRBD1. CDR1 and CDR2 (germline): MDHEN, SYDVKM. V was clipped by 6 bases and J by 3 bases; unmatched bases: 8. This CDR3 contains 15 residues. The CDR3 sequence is CASREAGTGKETQYF. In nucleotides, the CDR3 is TGTGCCAGCAGAGAAGCCGGGACAGGGAAAGAGACCCAGTACTTC.

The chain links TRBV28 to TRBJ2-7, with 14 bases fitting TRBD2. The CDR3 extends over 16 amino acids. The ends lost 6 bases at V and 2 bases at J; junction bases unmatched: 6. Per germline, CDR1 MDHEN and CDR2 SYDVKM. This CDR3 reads CASSPPGLAGAYEQYF. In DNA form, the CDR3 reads TGTGCCAGCAGCCCCCCGGGACTAGCGGGAGCCTACGAGCAGTACTTC.

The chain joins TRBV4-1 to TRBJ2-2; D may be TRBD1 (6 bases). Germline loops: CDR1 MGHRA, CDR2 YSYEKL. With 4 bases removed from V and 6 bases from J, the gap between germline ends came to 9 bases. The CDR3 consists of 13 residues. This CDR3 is CASSPQGSGELFF. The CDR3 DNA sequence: TGCGCCAGCAGCCCTCAGGGGTCCGGGGAGCTGTTTTTT.

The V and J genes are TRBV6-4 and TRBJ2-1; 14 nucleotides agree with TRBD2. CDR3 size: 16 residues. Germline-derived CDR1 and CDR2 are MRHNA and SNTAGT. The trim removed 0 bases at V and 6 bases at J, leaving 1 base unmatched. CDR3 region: CASSDSGTSGSNEQFF. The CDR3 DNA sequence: TGTGCCAGCAGTGACTCTGGGACTAGCGGGAGCAATGAGCAGTTCTTC.

The CDR3 here is CASRGTVNNSPLHF. DNA for the CDR3: TGTGCCAGCAGAGGGACGGTAAATAATTCACCCCTCCACTTT. The V call is TRBV2, the J call TRBJ1-6; D may be TRBD1 (5 bases). Looked up from germline, CDR1 is SNHLY and CDR2 is FYNNEI. V was shortened by 6 bases and J by 5 bases, with 11 bases between the two germline ends. This CDR3 comprises 14 residues.

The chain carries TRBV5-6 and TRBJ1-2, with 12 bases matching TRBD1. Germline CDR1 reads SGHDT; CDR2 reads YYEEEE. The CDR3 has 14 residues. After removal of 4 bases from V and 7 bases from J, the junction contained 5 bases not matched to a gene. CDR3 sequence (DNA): TGTGCCAGCAGCACCGGGACAGGGGGCCCTGGCTACACCTTC. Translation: CASSTGTGGPGYTF.

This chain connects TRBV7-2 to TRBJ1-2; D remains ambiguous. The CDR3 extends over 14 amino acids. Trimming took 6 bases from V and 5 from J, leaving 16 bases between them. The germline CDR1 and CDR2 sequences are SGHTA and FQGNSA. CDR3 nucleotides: TGTGCCAGCAGTTCTTACCAAGGGAGATATGGCTACACCTTC. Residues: CASSSYQGRYGYTF. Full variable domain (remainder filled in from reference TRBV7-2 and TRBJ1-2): GAGVSQSPSNKVTEKGKDVELRCDPISGHTALYWYRQSLGQGLEFLIYFQGNSAPDKSGLPSDRFSAERTGGSVSTLTIQRTQQEDSAVYLCASSSYQGRYGYTFGSGTRLTVV.